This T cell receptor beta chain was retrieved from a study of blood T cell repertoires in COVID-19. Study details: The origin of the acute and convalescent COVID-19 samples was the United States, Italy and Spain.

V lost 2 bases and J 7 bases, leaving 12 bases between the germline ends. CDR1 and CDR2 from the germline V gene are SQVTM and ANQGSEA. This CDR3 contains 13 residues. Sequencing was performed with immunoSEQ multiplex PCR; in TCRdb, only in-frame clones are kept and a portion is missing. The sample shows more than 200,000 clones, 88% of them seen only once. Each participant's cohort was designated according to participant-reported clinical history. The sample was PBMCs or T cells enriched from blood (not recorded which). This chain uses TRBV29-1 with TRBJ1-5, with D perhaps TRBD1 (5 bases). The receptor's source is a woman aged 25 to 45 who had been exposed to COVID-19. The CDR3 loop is CSVELGEGQPQHF. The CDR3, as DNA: TGCAGCGTTGAACTAGGGGAGGGGCAGCCCCAGCATTTT.